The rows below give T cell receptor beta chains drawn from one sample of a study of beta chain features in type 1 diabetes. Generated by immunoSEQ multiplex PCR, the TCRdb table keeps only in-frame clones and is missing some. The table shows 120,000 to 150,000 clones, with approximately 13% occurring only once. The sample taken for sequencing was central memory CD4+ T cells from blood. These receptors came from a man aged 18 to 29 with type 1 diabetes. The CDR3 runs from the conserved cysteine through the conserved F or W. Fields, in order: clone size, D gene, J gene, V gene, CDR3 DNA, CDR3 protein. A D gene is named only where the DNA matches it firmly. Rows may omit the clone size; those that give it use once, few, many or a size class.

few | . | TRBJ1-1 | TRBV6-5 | TGTGCCAGCCAGAGTGTTAGGGAAGCTTTCTTT | CASQSVREAFF
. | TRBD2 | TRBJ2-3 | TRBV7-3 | TGTGCCAGCAGCGCGCGACTAGCGGGGGGGACAGATACGCAGTATTTT | CASSARLAGGTDTQYF
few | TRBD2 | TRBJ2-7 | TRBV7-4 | TGTGCCAGCAGCTCCCCGGGACTAGCGCCCTACGAGCAGTACTTC | CASSSPGLAPYEQYF
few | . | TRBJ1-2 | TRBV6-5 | TGTGCCAGCAGTAAGGGTCTTCGTGGCTACACCTTC | CASSKGLRGYTF
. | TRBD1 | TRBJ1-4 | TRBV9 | TGTGCCAGCAGCTCTTCAATTCCGGGACAGGGGATCACTAATGAAAAACTGTTTTTT | CASSSSIPGQGITNEKLFF
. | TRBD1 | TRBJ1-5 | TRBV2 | TGTGCCAGCAGAGACATGACAGGGGTCAATCAGCCCCAGCATTTT | CASRDMTGVNQPQHF
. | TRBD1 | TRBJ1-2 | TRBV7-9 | TGTGCCAGCACTGCCACAGGGGAATATGGCTACACCTTC | CASTATGEYGYTF
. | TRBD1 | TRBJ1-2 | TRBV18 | TGTGCCAGCTCACCCGACAGGGAGTATGGCTACACCTTC | CASSPDREYGYTF
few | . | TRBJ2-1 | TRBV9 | TGTGCCAGCAGCGTAGACAGGGATGAGCAGTTCTTC | CASSVDRDEQFF
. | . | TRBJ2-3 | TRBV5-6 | TGTGCCAGCAGCTTGCCGGCAAGTGGTGCCGGCACAGATACGCAGTATTTT | CASSLPASGAGTDTQYF
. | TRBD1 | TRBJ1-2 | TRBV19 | TGTGCCAGTAGTAGAAGACAGGGAGGAGATGGCTACACCTTC | CASSRRQGGDGYTF
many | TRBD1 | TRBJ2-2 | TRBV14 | TGTGCCAGCAGTTCCGACAGGGGATTTACCGGGGAGCTGTTTTTT | CASSSDRGFTGELFF
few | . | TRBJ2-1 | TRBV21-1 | TGTGCCAGCAGCAGACAGGGGGCGTCCCACAATGAGCAGTTCTTC | CASSRQGASHNEQFF
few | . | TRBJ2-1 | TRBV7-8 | TGTGCCAGCAGCTTAAAGGAAGGGGGTGGAATATGGGAGCAGTTCTTC | CASSLKEGGGIWEQFF
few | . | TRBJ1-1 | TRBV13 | TGTGCCAGCAGCCTAAGACACGAAGCTTTCTTT | CASSLRHEAFF
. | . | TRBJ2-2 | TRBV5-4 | TGTGCCAGCAGCTCGGGACGGAACACCGGGGAGCTGTTTTTT | CASSSGRNTGELFF
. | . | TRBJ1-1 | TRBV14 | TGTGCCAGCAGCCGCCTGGAGTACACTGAAGCTTTCTTT | CASSRLEYTEAFF
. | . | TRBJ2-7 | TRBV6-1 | TGTGCCAGCACCCGGGACATGCGTGGCTACGAGCAGTACTTC | CASTRDMRGYEQYF
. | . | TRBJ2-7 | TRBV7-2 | TGTGCCAGCAGCTTAGAAGGGACCACCCCGGGCCGGGAGCAGTACTTC | CASSLEGTTPGREQYF
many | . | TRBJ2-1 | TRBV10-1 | TGCGCCAGCAGTTCCATACAGGGTGAGCAGTTCTTC | CASSSIQGEQFF
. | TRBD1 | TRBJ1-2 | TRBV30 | TGTGCCTGGAGTGTATCCCCGAGTCAGGGGGCAATCTATGGCTACACCTTC | CAWSVSPSQGAIYGYTF
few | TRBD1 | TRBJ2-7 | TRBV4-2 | TGTGCCAGCAGCCAAGATCTTCAGGGGGCCTCCTACGAGCAGTACTTC | CASSQDLQGASYEQYF
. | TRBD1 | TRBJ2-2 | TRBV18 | TGTGCCAGCTCAGCCCGACAGGGGGCGAACCCCGGGGAGCTGTTTTTT | CASSARQGANPGELFF
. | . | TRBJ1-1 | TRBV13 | TGTGCCAGCAGCCAGGACGGGCAGACATGGGGGACTGAAGCTTTCTTT | CASSQDGQTWGTEAFF
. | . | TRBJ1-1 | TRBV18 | TGTGCCAGCTCACCACCGGAGGGAACGGCTTTCTTT | CASSPPEGTAFF
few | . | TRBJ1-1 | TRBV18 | TGTGCCAGCTCACCATTCCAGGGAGGCGCTGAAGCTTTCTTT | CASSPFQGGAEAFF
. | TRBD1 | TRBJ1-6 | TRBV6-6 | TGTGCCAGCAGTTCGACAGGGGATAATTCACCCCTCCACTTT | CASSSTGDNSPLHF
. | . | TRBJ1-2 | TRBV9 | TGTGCCAGCACCCAAAGCCCCCAGGGCTATGGCTACACCTTC | CASTQSPQGYGYTF
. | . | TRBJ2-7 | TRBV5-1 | TGCGCCAGCAGCGCCATTGGCTACGAGCAGTACTTC | CASSAIGYEQYF
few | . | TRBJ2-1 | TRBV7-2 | TGTGCCAGCAGCTCTCCCTCGCACTCCTACAATGAGCAGTTCTTC | CASSSPSHSYNEQFF
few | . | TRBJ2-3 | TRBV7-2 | TGTGCCAGCAGCTTACTTGGTAGCACAGATACGCAGTATTTT | CASSLLGSTDTQYF
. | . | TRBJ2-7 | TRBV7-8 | TGTGCCAGCAGCTTATACGGGGGCCAGGACGAGCAGTACTTC | CASSLYGGQDEQYF
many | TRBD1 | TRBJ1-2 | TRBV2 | TGTGCCAGCAGTCCGACAGGGGACTATGGCTACACCTTC | CASSPTGDYGYTF
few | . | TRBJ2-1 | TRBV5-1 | TGCGCCAGCAGCTTGAGAGAAGACTCCGAGAGGTTCTTC | CASSLREDSERFF
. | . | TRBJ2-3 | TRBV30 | TGTGCCTGGAGTGTAATCGGTGGAGATACGCAGTATTTT | CAWSVIGGDTQYF
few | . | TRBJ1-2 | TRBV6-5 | TGTGCCAGCACCCAAAACGGACGGATCTATGGCTACACCTTC | CASTQNGRIYGYTF
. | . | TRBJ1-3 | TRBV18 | TGTGCCAGCTCACCACAGTCTGTACCTACTGGAAACACCATATATTTT | CASSPQSVPTGNTIYF
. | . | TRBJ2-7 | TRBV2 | TGTGCCAGCAGTCCTGGAGAGCAGTACTTC | CASSPGEQYF
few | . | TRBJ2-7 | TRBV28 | TGTGCCAGCAGCAGCGCAACGCGTCAACAGAGCGAGCAGTACTTC | CASSSATRQQSEQYF
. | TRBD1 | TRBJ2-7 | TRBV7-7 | TGTGCCAGCAGCAAAAGGACAGGTTCCTACGAGCAGTACTTC | CASSKRTGSYEQYF
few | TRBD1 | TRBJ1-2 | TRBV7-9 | TGTGCCAGCAGCTTGGGACAGAAAGATGGCTACACCTTC | CASSLGQKDGYTF
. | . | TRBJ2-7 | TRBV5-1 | TGCGCCAGCAGCTACACCAACACCGATACCTACGAGCAGTACTTC | CASSYTNTDTYEQYF
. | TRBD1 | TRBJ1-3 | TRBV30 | TGTGCCTGGAGCAGGGGGTCGGGAAACACCATATATTTT | CAWSRGSGNTIYF
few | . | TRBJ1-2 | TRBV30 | TGTGCCTGGAGTGTACCTCGTCGCCTTTCGGGCTATGGCTACACCTTC | CAWSVPRRLSGYGYTF
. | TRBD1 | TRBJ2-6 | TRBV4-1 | TGCGCCAGCAGCCAAGATGCAGGGGGAATCTCTGGGGCCAACGTCCTGACTTTC | CASSQDAGGISGANVLTF
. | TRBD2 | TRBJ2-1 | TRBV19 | TGTGCCAGTAGTATTGCTAGCGGGGTTAACAATGAGCAGTTCTTC | CASSIASGVNNEQFF
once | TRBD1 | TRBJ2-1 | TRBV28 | TGTGCCAGCGGGAAACAGGGGAACTCCTACAATGAGCAGTTCTTC | CASGKQGNSYNEQFF
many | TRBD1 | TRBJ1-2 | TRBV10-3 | TGTGCCTCCCAGGGGGGGACAGGTATCGATGGTTTCTATGGCTACACCTTC | CASQGGTGIDGFYGYTF
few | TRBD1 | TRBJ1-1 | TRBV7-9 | TGTGCCAGCAGCCCGACAGGGGCGAACACTGAAGCTTTCTTT | CASSPTGANTEAFF
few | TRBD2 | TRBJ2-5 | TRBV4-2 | TGTGCCAGCAGCCAAGATCTGGCTAGCTTGGGAGGGGAGACCCAGTACTTC | CASSQDLASLGGETQYF
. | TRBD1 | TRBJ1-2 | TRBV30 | TGTGCCTGGAGTCTCCCCCCGGACAGGGGCTACACCTTC | CAWSLPPDRGYTF
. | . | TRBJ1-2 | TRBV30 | TGTGCCTGGGCCAGGGGATGGGGTGATGGCTACACCTTC | CAWARGWGDGYTF
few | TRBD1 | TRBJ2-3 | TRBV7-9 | TGTGCCAGCAGCTTGACAGGGGGTGGAACAGATACGCAGTATTTT | CASSLTGGGTDTQYF
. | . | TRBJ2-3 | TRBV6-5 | TGTGCCAGCAGCTCAGAACAGGGTTATACGCAGTATTTT | CASSSEQGYTQYF
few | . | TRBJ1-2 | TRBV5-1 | TGCGCCAGCAGTCCAGACCAGACTTCTGGCTACACCTTC | CASSPDQTSGYTF
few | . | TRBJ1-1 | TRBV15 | TGTGCCACCAGCAGAGCGGGACAGAACACTGAAGCTTTCTTT | CATSRAGQNTEAFF
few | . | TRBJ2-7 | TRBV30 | TGTGCCTGGAGTGGCTTTAAGGGCTACGAGCAGTACTTC | CAWSGFKGYEQYF